This T cell receptor beta chain came from a study of blood T cell repertoires in COVID-19. Overall study: Italy, Spain and the United States were the sources of the convalescent and acute COVID-19 samples. The analysed material was cDNA or gDNA that came from T cells, B-cell-depleted T cells, or PBMCs.

In this sample, this clone turned up a few times. This CDR3 contains 16 residues. With 4 bases clipped from V and 5 bases from J, the junction kept 11 bases outside the gene matches. The germline V gene encodes CDR1 SGHRS and CDR2 YFSETQ. Per the authors' pipeline: Reference gene primer amplification gave nucleated cell count estimates. The repertoire was sequenced with immunoSEQ multiplex PCR; TCRdb's copy has only in-frame clones and lacks some. V and J calls and clone size follow that table, whereas D and trimming were derived from the DNA. The table records 200,000 to 250,000 clones, 70% to 90% of them present only once.

Sequenced sample: peripheral blood. The chain uses TRBV5-1 and TRBJ2-2; TRBD2 aligns across 7 bases. This sequence originates from a man between 40 and 49 years old with acute or convalescent COVID-19. This chain's CDR3 is CASSPSAGRGTGELFF. CDR3 bases: TGCGCCAGCAGCCCCTCGGCAGGGAGGGGTACCGGGGAGCTGTTTTTT.